This is a list of T cell receptor beta chains from one sample in a study of blood T cells in healthy people across ages. TCRdb re-analysed the 5' RACE reads in MiXCR, keeping a single row per CDR3 protein. The table shows about 1.1 million distinct CDR3 sequences, with more than 30% occurring only once. The sequenced sample was blood. These receptors were obtained from a man between 18 and 35 years old in good health. CDR3s include the opening cysteine and the closing phenylalanine or tryptophan. A D gene is named only where the DNA matches it firmly. Clone size is given for some rows only: seen once, a few or many times, or a class if the clone is expanded.

NA	NA	TRBJ1-1	TRBV28	CASAGQEAFF	TGTGCCAGCGCAGGACAGGAAGCTTTCTTT
few	NA	TRBJ2-3	TRBV30	CAWSRYQGSDTQYF	TGTGCCTGGAGTCGGTACCAGGGGTCAGATACGCAGTATTTT
few	NA	TRBJ1-1	TRBV3-1	CASSDTGVNTEAFF	TGTGCCAGCAGCGATACAGGTGTGAACACTGAAGCTTTCTTT
NA	NA	TRBJ1-5	TRBV12-3/TRBV12-4	CASSPPSGNQPQHF	TGTGCCAGCAGCCCGCCTAGTGGCAATCAGCCCCAGCATTTT
NA	TRBD1	TRBJ2-5	TRBV10-3	CAISGDSSTGGETQYF	TGTGCCATCAGTGGGGACAGCTCGACTGGGGGAGAGACCCAGTACTTC
NA	TRBD2	TRBJ2-3	TRBV10-2	CASSESATSGFKTGTQYF	TGCGCCAGCAGTGAGTCGGCGACTAGCGGGTTTAAGACAGGTACGCAGTATTTT
NA	NA	TRBJ2-7	TRBV29-1	CSVVQGGHHNEQYF	TGCAGCGTTGTACAGGGTGGCCACCACAATGAGCAGTACTTC
once	TRBD1	TRBJ1-4	TRBV12-3/TRBV12-4	CASSLGTGRNEKLFF	TGTGCCAGCAGTTTAGGGACAGGGAGGAATGAAAAACTGTTTTTT
NA	NA	TRBJ1-1	TRBV20-1	CSASSYDEAFF	TGCAGTGCTAGCAGCTACGATGAAGCTTTCTTT
NA	NA	TRBJ2-7	TRBV5-1	CASSLDGGIQEPQYF	TGCGCCAGCAGCTTGGACGGCGGAATCCAAGAGCCCCAGTACTTC
NA	TRBD2	TRBJ2-5	TRBV7-9	CASSLGSGVRWETQYF	TGTGCCAGCAGCTTAGGTAGCGGGGTTCGATGGGAGACCCAGTACTTC
NA	NA	TRBJ1-1	TRBV20-1	CSARDAQGGQGTEAFF	TGCAGTGCTAGAGATGCCCAGGGCGGGCAAGGCACTGAAGCTTTCTTT
once	NA	TRBJ2-6	TRBV20-1	CSARDSDTLSGANVLTF	TGCAGTGCTAGAGATAGTGACACACTCTCTGGGGCCAACGTCCTGACTTTC
few	NA	TRBJ1-2	TRBV14	CASSRNNVGPYGYTF	TGTGCCAGCAGCCGGAATAACGTAGGCCCCTATGGCTACACCTTC
many	NA	TRBJ1-1	TRBV9	CASSVVPENTEAFF	TGTGCCAGCAGCGTAGTCCCAGAGAACACTGAAGCTTTCTTT
NA	NA	TRBJ2-5	TRBV29-1	CSVVGKYQETQYF	TGCAGCGTTGTGGGGAAGTACCAAGAGACCCAGTACTTC
NA	TRBD1	TRBJ1-3	TRBV5-1	CASSLGQGVSGNTIYF	TGCGCCAGCAGCTTGGGACAGGGAGTATCTGGAAACACCATATATTTT
many	NA	TRBJ2-1	TRBV2	CASKLNEQFF	TGTGCCAGCAAGCTTAATGAGCAGTTCTTC
NA	NA	TRBJ1-5	TRBV19	CASKRQTYSNQPQHF	TGTGCCAGCAAAAGACAGACTTATAGCAATCAGCCCCAGCATTTT
NA	NA	TRBJ2-3	TRBV7-6	CASSPEVVPDTQYF	TGTGCCAGCAGCCCTGAAGTGGTTCCAGATACGCAGTATTTT
NA	NA	TRBJ2-7	TRBV7-2	CASSSPQGLYEQYF	TGTGCCAGCAGCTCTCCACAGGGTTTATACGAGCAGTACTTC
NA	NA	TRBJ2-1	TRBV21-1	CAIPTGINNEQFF	TGTGCCATCCCGACAGGGATAAACAATGAGCAGTTCTTC
NA	NA	TRBJ1-1	TRBV7-2	CASGSTTEAFF	TGTGCCAGCGGGTCGACAACTGAAGCTTTCTTT
NA	NA	TRBJ2-1	TRBV11-2	CASLQVSSYNEQFF	TGTGCCAGCCTTCAAGTGAGCTCCTACAATGAGCAGTTCTTC
few	TRBD2	TRBJ2-1	TRBV19	CASTHSGGLGREQFF	TGTGCCAGTACTCATAGCGGGGGCCTGGGTAGGGAGCAGTTCTTC
few	TRBD2	TRBJ2-4	TRBV28	CASSWDYENIAKNIQYF	TGTGCCAGCAGCTGGGACTACGAAAATATAGCCAAAAACATTCAGTACTTC
few	TRBD1	TRBJ1-1	TRBV20-1	CSARVHRGANTEAFF	TGCAGTGCTAGAGTTCACAGGGGGGCGAACACTGAAGCTTTCTTT
NA	NA	TRBJ1-1	TRBV10-3	CATQGLENTEAFF	TGTGCCACCCAGGGATTGGAGAACACTGAAGCTTTCTTT
once	NA	TRBJ2-2	TRBV29-1	CSVFGQNTGEPFF	TGCAGCGTTTTCGGCCAAAACACCGGGGAGCCGTTTTTT
few	TRBD2	TRBJ2-7	TRBV4-3	CASSQDLAGVTYEQYF	TGCGCCAGCAGCCAAGACCTAGCGGGGGTGACCTACGAGCAGTACTTC
NA	NA	TRBJ2-3	TRBV12-3/TRBV12-4	CASSWTLTDTQYF	TGTGCCAGCAGTTGGACACTCACAGATACGCAGTATTTT
NA	TRBD2	TRBJ2-1	TRBV20-1	CSARDQPRTGGRYNEQFF	TGCAGTGCTAGAGATCAGCCCCGGACGGGGGGGAGGTACAATGAGCAGTTCTTC
many	NA	TRBJ1-2	TRBV9	CASSRTSNYGYTF	TGTGCCAGCAGCCGAACAAGTAACTATGGCTACACCTTC
many	NA	TRBJ2-3	TRBV4-2	CASSQERGTDTQYF	TGTGCCAGCAGCCAAGAAAGGGGCACAGATACGCAGTATTTT
NA	TRBD1	TRBJ2-7	TRBV20-1	CSAPPGQGFSEQYF	TGCAGTGCGCCTCCGGGACAGGGGTTTTCCGAGCAGTACTTC
few	NA	TRBJ2-3	TRBV20-1	CSAPDYQSTDTQYF	TGCAGTGCGCCCGACTACCAGAGCACAGATACGCAGTATTTT
NA	NA	TRBJ2-3	TRBV24-1	CATSDFTDTQYF	TGTGCCACCAGTGATTTCACAGATACGCAGTATTTT
few	TRBD2	TRBJ2-7	TRBV7-2	CASSQVASGTYEQYF	TGTGCCAGCAGCCAAGTAGCAAGCGGGACCTACGAGCAGTACTTC
many	NA	TRBJ2-1	TRBV9	CASSEGQTSYNEQFF	TGTGCCAGCAGCGAGGGACAAACGTCCTACAATGAGCAGTTCTTC
NA	NA	TRBJ2-7	TRBV20-1	CSARAWQGGSYEQYF	TGCAGTGCTAGAGCATGGCAGGGAGGCTCCTACGAGCAGTACTTC
few	TRBD1	TRBJ1-2	TRBV7-2	CASSYGGQGYGYTF	TGTGCCAGCAGCTACGGCGGACAGGGGTACGGCTACACCTTC
few	NA	TRBJ2-1	TRBV7-9	CASSFIANEQFF	TGTGCCAGCAGCTTCATAGCGAATGAGCAGTTCTTC
NA	TRBD1	TRBJ1-2	TRBV5-1	CASSSDREGDYGYTF	TGCGCCAGCAGCAGTGACAGGGAAGGAGACTATGGCTACACCTTC
few	TRBD1	TRBJ1-5	TRBV10-3	CAIRGTGDQPQHF	TGTGCCATCAGGGGAACAGGGGATCAGCCCCAGCATTTT
NA	TRBD2	TRBJ2-3	TRBV3-1	CASSQDGGATSGGQDTQYF	TGTGCCAGCAGCCAAGATGGGGGGGCGACTAGCGGGGGGCAAGATACGCAGTATTTT
NA	TRBD1	TRBJ2-3	TRBV25-1	CASSEDRGFTDTQYF	TGTGCCAGCAGTGAGGACAGGGGTTTTACAGATACGCAGTATTTT
NA	NA	TRBJ1-5	TRBV25-1	CASSEGGSNQPRHF	TGTGCCAGCAGTGAGGGAGGTAGCAATCAGCCCCGGCATTTT
NA	NA	TRBJ2-7	TRBV30	CAWSVGAAYEQYF	TGTGCCTGGAGTGTAGGGGCAGCCTACGAGCAGTACTTC
NA	NA	TRBJ1-5	TRBV7-2	CASSLDSNQPRHF	TGTGCCAGCAGCCTCGATAGCAATCAGCCCCGGCATTTT
few	NA	TRBJ2-4	TRBV3-1	CASSQGIGVAKNIQYF	TGTGCCAGCAGCCAGGGGATAGGGGTAGCCAAAAACATTCAGTACTTC